Listed below are T cell receptor beta chains from one sample, sequenced in a study of T cell responses to AZD1222 COVID-19 vaccine. This table comes from immunoSEQ multiplex PCR, and its TCRdb copy is limited to in-frame clones, with some not included. The sample contains some 130,000 clones, about 91% of which appear only once. Material: peripheral blood, obtained on day 0 of AZD1222 vaccination. The receptors originated from an adult in good health. CDR3s include the opening cysteine and the closing phenylalanine or tryptophan. D genes are given only for firm matches. Some rows mark clone size as missing; the rest say once, few, many or name a class of expanded clone.

NA,TRBJ2-7,TRBV3-1/TRBV3-2,NA,CASSQGALAYEQYF,TGTGCCAGCAGCCAGGGGGCCCTAGCGTACGAGCAGTACTTC
NA,TRBJ1-3,TRBV5-1,NA,CASKTGTSGLSGNTIYF,TGCGCCAGCAAAACCGGGACATCAGGCCTCTCTGGAAACACCATATATTTT
once,TRBJ1-2,TRBV3-1/TRBV3-2,NA,CASSPEFTGYGYTF,TGTGCCAGCAGCCCAGAGTTTACAGGCTATGGCTACACCTTC
NA,TRBJ2-7,TRBV12-5,TRBD1,CASGLGGTGRGYEQYF,TGTGCTAGTGGTTTGGGCGGGACAGGGAGAGGCTACGAGCAGTACTTC
NA,TRBJ1-2,TRBV18,NA,CASSPATNYGYTF,TGTGCCAGCTCACCAGCCACTAACTATGGCTACACCTTC
NA,TRBJ2-7,TRBV3-1/TRBV3-2,TRBD2,CASSQDPTILSGRAEYEQYF,TGTGCCAGCAGCCAAGATCCTACTATTCTGAGCGGGAGGGCCGAGTACGAGCAGTACTTC
NA,TRBJ2-1,TRBV12-3/TRBV12-4,NA,CASSYGSNEQFF,TGTGCCAGCAGTTACGGGAGTAATGAGCAGTTCTTC
NA,TRBJ2-3,TRBV7-6,NA,CASSEKPDTQYF,TGTGCCAGCAGCGAAAAACCAGATACGCAGTATTTT
NA,TRBJ1-1,TRBV10-2,NA,CASSEGPLGWGGENTEAFF,TGCGCCAGCAGTGAGGGCCCCTTGGGGTGGGGCGGTGAAAACACTGAAGCTTTCTTT
NA,TRBJ1-3,TRBV5-1,TRBD1,CASSTGTGGLLRGNTIYF,TGCGCCAGCAGCACTGGGACAGGGGGCTTACTGAGAGGAAACACCATATATTTT
NA,TRBJ1-1,TRBV5-5,NA,CASSLVTVLNTEAFF,TGTGCCAGCAGCTTGGTAACGGTCTTGAACACTGAAGCTTTCTTT
NA,TRBJ1-5,TRBV2,NA,CASSEGPPQPQHF,TGTGCCAGCAGTGAAGGCCCCCCTCAGCCCCAGCATTTT
NA,TRBJ1-6,TRBV6-1,TRBD1,CASSAGDRAPRWSLHF,TGTGCCAGCAGTGCGGGGGACAGGGCCCCCAGGTGGTCCCTTCACTTT
NA,TRBJ1-2,TRBV18,NA,CASSADTNYGYTF,TGTGCCAGCTCAGCCGACACTAACTATGGCTACACCTTC
once,TRBJ2-2,TRBV10-3,NA,CAISESFTGSGTGELFF,TGTGCCATCAGTGAGTCGTTTACCGGGAGTGGCACCGGGGAGCTGTTTTTT
NA,TRBJ2-5,TRBV7-8,NA,CASSDGLLLETQYF,TGTGCCAGCAGCGACGGACTCCTCTTAGAGACCCAGTACTTC
NA,TRBJ2-7,TRBV5-1,TRBD2,CASSLARGGNYEQYF,TGCGCCAGCAGCTTGGCCCGGGGGGGAAATTACGAGCAGTACTTC
NA,TRBJ2-6,TRBV27,TRBD1,CATRLTPSQGVGHSGANVLTF,TGTGCCACCAGATTGACCCCCTCACAGGGGGTGGGCCACTCTGGGGCCAACGTCCTGACTTTC
NA,TRBJ1-5,TRBV24-1,TRBD1,CATSGEPGQGSNQPQHF,TGTGCCACCAGTGGGGAGCCGGGACAGGGGAGCAATCAGCCCCAGCATTTT
once,TRBJ1-2,TRBV12-3/TRBV12-4,NA,CASAKGGGYTF,TGTGCCAGCGCAAAAGGAGGAGGCTACACCTTC
NA,TRBJ1-2,TRBV2,TRBD1,CASIREGARYGYTF,TGTGCCAGCATTAGAGAGGGGGCGAGATATGGCTACACCTTC
NA,TRBJ2-5,TRBV7-9,NA,CASSLAGGRGARETQYF,TGTGCCAGCAGCTTAGCTGGGGGGCGGGGCGCCCGAGAGACCCAGTACTTC
NA,TRBJ1-3,TRBV29-1,NA,CSVEDPGYTIYF,TGCAGCGTTGAAGACCCCGGATACACCATATATTTT
few,TRBJ2-2,TRBV4-2,NA,CASSQPGAGSGELFF,TGTGCCAGCAGCCAACCCGGGGCGGGCTCCGGGGAGCTGTTTTTT
NA,TRBJ1-4,TRBV10-3,NA,CAIGEDRHEKLFF,TGTGCCATCGGAGAGGACAGACATGAAAAACTGTTTTTT
once,TRBJ2-7,TRBV9,NA,CASSVGGTANYEQYF,TGTGCCAGCAGCGTAGGGGGTACAGCCAACTACGAGCAGTACTTC
NA,TRBJ2-1,TRBV29-1,NA,CSVVASPSSYNEQFF,TGCAGCGTTGTGGCCAGCCCGAGCTCCTACAATGAGCAGTTCTTC
NA,TRBJ1-5,TRBV4-1,TRBD1,CASSLLTGVNQPQHF,TGCGCCAGCAGTCTACTGACAGGGGTCAATCAGCCCCAGCATTTT
once,TRBJ1-4,TRBV29-1,TRBD1,CSVAGGTNEKLFF,TGCAGCGTCGCAGGGGGCACCAATGAAAAACTGTTTTTT
NA,TRBJ2-3,TRBV5-4,NA,CASSLGSTDTDTQYF,TGTGCCAGCAGCTTGGGATCGACAGACACAGATACGCAGTATTTT
NA,TRBJ1-6,TRBV5-1,NA,CASSSLTEDSPLHF,TGCGCCAGCAGCTCGTTGACAGAGGATTCACCCCTCCACTTT